A single sample is the source of the 24 T cell receptor beta chains below, sequenced in a study of blood T cell repertoires in COVID-19. The repertoire was sequenced with immunoSEQ multiplex PCR; TCRdb's copy has only in-frame clones and lacks some. The table has about 88,000 clones, 88% seen once; the top ten hold roughly 11%. Sequencing was done on a sample of peripheral blood. The receptor set was obtained from a man older than 75 with acute or convalescent COVID-19.

This clone has a single count. The rearrangement links TRBV29-1 to TRBJ1-1; TRBD1 might be the D (5 bases). Trimming took off 8 bases at V and 1 base at J, with 17 bases between the two ends. The V gene's germline CDR1 is SQVTM and CDR2 ANQGSEA. The CDR3 loop spans 14 amino acids. The CDR3 DNA sequence: TGCAGCTTCACTCAGGGTCTAGGGAACACTGAAGCTTTCTTT. Translation gives CSFTQGLGNTEAFF. Variable domain in full (rest from reference TRBV29-1 and TRBJ1-1): SAVISQKPSRDICQRGTSLTIQCQVDSQVTMMFWYRQQPGQSLTLIATANQGSEATYESGFVIDKFPISRPNLTFSTLTVSNMSPEDSSIYLCSFTQGLGNTEAFFGQGTRLTVV.

About this clone: At one end the junction does not follow the germline gene, possibly because of a read error. The V gene is TRBV7-7, the J gene TRBJ2-5; D gene ambiguous. Germline-derived CDR1 and CDR2 are SSHAT and FNYEAQ (reference sequence). This CDR3 region has 15 residues. The CDR3 region has the DNA TGTGCTAGCAGCTTTTCCGAGGAAAATTTCGAGACCCAGTACTTC. Protein: CASSFSEENFETQYF. The full variable domain, in which reference TRBV7-7 and TRBJ2-5 provide the parts outside the CDR3, is GAGVSQSPRYKVTKRGQDVTLRCDPISSHATLYWYQQALGQGPEFLTYFNYEAQPDKSGLPSDRFSAERPEGSISTLTIQRTEQRDSAMYRCASSFSEENFETQYFGPGTRLLVL.

The rearrangement links TRBV5-1 to TRBJ1-6; D unresolved. Trimming pared 0 bases from V and 8 bases from J, leaving 15 bases between. Germline-derived CDR1 and CDR2 are SGHRS and YFSETQ. CDR3 length: 16 amino acids. The CDR3 is CASSLADGSSYSPLHF. The DNA for the CDR3 is TGCGCCAGCAGCTTGGCCGACGGGAGTTCTTATTCACCCCTCCACTTT.

J is TRBJ1-3 and V is TRBV7-9; TRBD1 is a possible D gene (6 bases). The CDR3 contains 14 residues. Germline values: CDR1 SEHNR, CDR2 FQNEAQ (reference sequence). The ends were cut back, 5 bases at V and 3 bases at J, with 11 bases in the middle. CDR3 amino acids: CASSPGTNGNTIYF. The CDR3 bases are TGTGCCAGCAGCCCAGGGACAAATGGAAACACCATATATTTT.

V and J are TRBV9 and TRBJ1-2, with 7 bases fitting TRBD1. This CDR3 has 14 residues. The V gene end was trimmed by 0 bases and the J gene end by 2 bases; junction bases not matched to a gene: 1. The germline gives CDR1 SGDLS, CDR2 YYNGEE. As DNA, the CDR3 is TGTGCCAGCAGCGTAGCGGACAGGAACTATGGCTACACCTTC. This codes for CASSVADRNYGYTF.

J is TRBJ2-1 and V is TRBV3-1 (or the pseudogene TRBV3-2); no firm D call. Germline V lookup: CDR1 LGHDT, CDR2 YNNKEL (reference sequence). The CDR3 length is 13 residues. V lost 4 bases and J 4 bases, leaving 8 bases between the germline ends. For the CDR3, the DNA is TGTGCCAGCAGCCCCCGCAGTTACAATGAGCAGTTCTTC. The encoded protein is CASSPRSYNEQFF.

The chain employs TRBV21-1 and TRBJ1-3. TRBV21-1 is classified as a pseudogene. This CDR3 is 17 amino acids long. CDR3: CASSKYPREPSGNTIYF. For the CDR3, the DNA is TGTGCCAGCAGCAAATACCCTAGAGAGCCCTCTGGAAACACCATATATTTT.

This sequence joins TRBV18 and TRBJ1-1, with D possibly being TRBD1 (5 bases). Trimming shortened V by 3 bases and J by 4 bases, and 12 bases separated the two germline ends. CDR1 is KGHSH, CDR2 LQKENI, per germline. This CDR3 spans 14 amino acids. DNA for the CDR3: TGTGCCAGCTCACCCGGCAGGGCCCTCACTGAAGCTTTCTTT. As protein: CASSPGRALTEAFF.

This chain links TRBV18 with TRBJ1-6, with 8 bases aligning to TRBD1. CDR1 KGHSH and CDR2 LQKENI come from the germline V gene. V lost 4 bases to trimming and J lost 6 bases; unmatched junction nucleotides: 2. The CDR3 extends over 14 amino acids. CDR3 amino acids: CASSQTGVNSPLHF. The CDR3 coding sequence is TGTGCCAGCTCACAGACAGGGGTTAATTCACCCCTCCACTTT.

As concerns this clone: The junction departs from germline at one end; a sequencing error may be responsible. The rearrangement uses TRBV30 and TRBJ2-7; D gene ambiguous. Germline-derived CDR1 and CDR2 are GTSNPN and SVGIG (reference sequence). The CDR3 is made up of 11 amino acids. The CDR3 nucleotides read TGTGCGTGGACGGCGGCCTACGAGCAGTACTTC. This codes for CAWTAAYEQYF.

The chain uses TRBV11-3 and TRBJ2-1, with unresolved D. The CDR3 has 11 residues. Germline V gives CDR1 SGHNT, CDR2 YENEEA. V gave up 1 base and J gave up 10 bases, with 5 bases separating them. DNA of the CDR3: TGTGCCAGCAGCTTAGGCGTCGAGCAGTTCTTC. Translating it yields CASSLGVEQFF.

This chain uses TRBV9 with TRBJ1-2; possibly TRBD1 for D (5 bases). Trimming left V 0 bases short and J 7 bases short, with 16 bases between. Germline lookup yields CDR1 SGDLS and CDR2 YYNGEE. This CDR3 region has 15 residues. The CDR3 loop is CASSVGGGVQGGYTF. In DNA form, the CDR3 reads TGTGCCAGCAGCGTAGGTGGAGGGGTTCAGGGTGGCTACACCTTC.

The chain links TRBV11-2 to TRBJ2-3; D remains ambiguous. The CDR3 extends over 15 amino acids. V lost 5 bases to trimming and J lost 3 bases, with 15 bases between them. Germline V lookup: CDR1 SGHAT, CDR2 FQNNGV. The CDR3 reads CASSTRGSGTDTQYF. As DNA, the CDR3 is TGTGCCAGCAGCACCCGCGGCTCCGGGACAGATACGCAGTATTTT.

This clone was counted a few times. The chain combines TRBV4-1 with TRBJ2-7, with D possibly matching TRBD1 (5 bases). V gave up 2 bases and J gave up 2 bases, with 19 bases separating them. Germline V CDR1 and CDR2: MGHRA, YSYEKL. CDR3 length: 17 residues. CDR3 residues: CASSQRSLDTFPYEQYF. The CDR3 nucleotides are TGCGCCAGCAGCCAACGAAGTTTGGACACCTTTCCCTACGAGCAGTACTTC.

The sample holds one count of this clone. This rearrangement joins TRBV7-3 to TRBJ2-7; the match to TRBD2 covers 7 bases. Losses at the gene ends were 1 base for V and 1 base for J; bases not matched to a gene: 7. CDR3 length equals 16 residues. CDR1 and CDR2 (germline): SGHTA, FQGTGA. CDR3 in amino acids: CASSLSGASGSYEQYF. In DNA form, the CDR3 reads TGTGCCAGCAGCTTAAGTGGGGCTAGCGGTTCCTACGAGCAGTACTTC.

The V call is TRBV5-1, the J call TRBJ2-2; the D is unclear. Germline V gene data show CDR1 as SGHRS and CDR2 as YFSETQ. The CDR3 has 15 amino acids. V was trimmed by 0 bases and J by 0 bases, leaving 6 bases between them. CDR3 amino acids: CASSLGSSNTGELFF. DNA of the CDR3: TGCGCCAGCAGCTTGGGCAGTTCGAACACCGGGGAGCTGTTTTTT. The entire variable domain, with the rest obtained from reference TRBV5-1 and TRBJ2-2, is as follows: KAGVTQTPRYLIKTRGQQVTLSCSPISGHRSVSWYQQTPGQGLQFLFEYFSETQRNKGNFPGRFSGRQFSNSRSEMNVSTLELGDSALYLCASSLGSSNTGELFFGEGSRLTVL.

The V call is TRBV27, the J call TRBJ1-4, with TRBD1 identical over 8 bases. CDR3 length: 16 amino acids. V shed 6 bases, J shed 2 bases, and the junction held 8 bases outside the gene matches. Germline CDR1 is MNHEY and CDR2 is SMNVEV (reference sequence). The CDR3 is CASRLTGVGTNEKLFF. The CDR3 coding sequence is TGTGCCAGCAGACTGACAGGGGTCGGTACTAATGAAAAACTGTTTTTT.

The chain combines TRBV18 with TRBJ1-6, with D maybe TRBD1 (5 bases). The germline V and J ends were trimmed by 3 bases and 8 bases, with 17 bases remaining between them. The length of the CDR3 is 16 residues. The germline gives CDR1 KGHSH, CDR2 LQKENI. The CDR3 DNA reads as TGTGCCAGCTCACCCGATCACAGGATGAACCATTCACCCCTCCACTTT. This gives the protein CASSPDHRMNHSPLHF.

The chain carries TRBV2 and TRBJ2-1; TRBD2 agrees at 9 bases. J was trimmed by 2 bases and V by 5 bases; bases with no gene match: 4. Germline V gene data show CDR1 as SNHLY and CDR2 as FYNNEI. This CDR3 comprises 15 residues. The CDR3 DNA is TGTGCCAGCAGTAATCTAGCGGGAACCTACAATGAGCAGTTCTTC. This sequence encodes CASSNLAGTYNEQFF.

The V gene is TRBV9, the J gene TRBJ2-5; 10 bases map to TRBD1. This CDR3 is 16 amino acids long. J gave up 3 bases and V 4 bases, and 9 bases lay outside the gene matches. Germline V lookup: CDR1 SGDLS, CDR2 YYNGEE. The CDR3 sequence: CASSPRTGGVEETQYF. In DNA, the CDR3 is TGTGCCAGCAGCCCAAGGACAGGGGGGGTCGAAGAGACCCAGTACTTC.

This clone was observed a few times. Written as DNA, the CDR3 is TGCGCCAGCAGCCAAGCCCTACAGTTCTCCCTTGGTTACACCTTC. It translates to CASSQALQFSLGYTF. The chain employs TRBV4-1 and TRBJ1-2, with D uncertain. Germline V lookup: CDR1 MGHRA, CDR2 YSYEKL. This CDR3 region has 15 residues. V lost 1 base and J lost 11, with 20 bases in between.

V is TRBV28 and J is TRBJ2-7; tentatively, D is TRBD1 (6 bases). The CDR3 has 15 residues. The V and J ends lost 5 bases and 0 bases respectively, with 14 bases between them. From germline, CDR1 is MDHEN and CDR2 SYDVKM. The CDR3 nucleotides are TGTGCCAGCAGTACCCGACAGGCAACCTCCTACGAGCAGTACTTC. It codes for CASSTRQATSYEQYF.

The chain carries TRBV6-4 and TRBJ2-1, with 7 bases identical to TRBD1. The J segment lost 4 bases and the V segment lost 2 bases, leaving 8 bases of the junction unmatched. CDR1 is MRHNA, CDR2 SNTAGT, per germline. The length of the CDR3 is 16 residues. This chain's CDR3 is CASSDTRQGGYNEQFF. The CDR3 region has the DNA TGTGCCAGCAGTGACACCAGACAGGGCGGTTACAATGAGCAGTTCTTC.

This chain joins TRBV19 and TRBJ2-2; D not resolved. CDR3 length: 14 residues. Germline V CDR1 and CDR2: LNHDA, SQIVND (reference sequence). Trimming removed 7 bases at V and 1 base at J, with 10 bases between. DNA for the CDR3: TGTGCCAGTAAGTCGACGGGGAACACCGGGGAGCTGTTTTTT. Translated: CASKSTGNTGELFF. Supplemented by reference TRBV19 and TRBJ2-2, the full variable domain reads DGGITQSPKYLFRKEGQNVTLSCEQNLNHDAMYWYRQDPGQGLRLIYYSQIVNDFQKGDIAEGYSVSREKKESFPLTVTSAQKNPTAFYLCASKSTGNTGELFFGEGSRLTVL.